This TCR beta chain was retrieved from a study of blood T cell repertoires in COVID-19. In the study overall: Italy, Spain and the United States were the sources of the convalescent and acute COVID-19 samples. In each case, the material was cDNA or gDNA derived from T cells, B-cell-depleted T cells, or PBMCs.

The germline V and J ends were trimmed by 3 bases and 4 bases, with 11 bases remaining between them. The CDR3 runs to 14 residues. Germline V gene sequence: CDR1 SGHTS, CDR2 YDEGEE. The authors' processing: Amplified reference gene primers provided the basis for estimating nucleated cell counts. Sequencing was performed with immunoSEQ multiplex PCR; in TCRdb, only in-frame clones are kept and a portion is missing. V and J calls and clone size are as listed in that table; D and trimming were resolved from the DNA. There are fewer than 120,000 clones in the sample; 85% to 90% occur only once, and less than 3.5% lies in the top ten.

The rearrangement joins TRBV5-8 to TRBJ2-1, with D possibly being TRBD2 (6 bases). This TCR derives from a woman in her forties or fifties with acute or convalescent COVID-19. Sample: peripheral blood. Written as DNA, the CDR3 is TGTGCCAGCAGCTCGGCAGCGGGTTACAATGAGCAGTTCTTC. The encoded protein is CASSSAAGYNEQFF. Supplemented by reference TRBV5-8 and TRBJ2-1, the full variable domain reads EAGVTQSPTHLIKTRGQQATLRCSPISGHTSVYWYQQALGLGLQFLLWYDEGEERNRGNFPPRFSGRQFPNYSSELNVNALELEDSALYLCASSSAAGYNEQFFGPGTRLTVL.